The clone carrying this T cell receptor beta chain was seen repeatedly, ten times or more. Its antigen is unidentified. The sample comes from a study of T cell repertoires in cytomegalovirus infection. Study-level information: Public TCR beta signatures marked donors with CMV infection and the matching HLA.

MiXCR, run by TCRdb on the reads, gives a single entry per CDR3 protein. Here the sample spans about 530,000 distinct CDR3 sequences, approximately 25% being singletons. Findings and limits, study-wide: In two of eight donors, the top clonotype was HLA-C-restricted CMV-specific. Cumulative frequency of public TCR beta families picked out carriers of CMV plus the relevant HLA.

V was pared by 7 bases and J by 2 bases, with 13 bases between. The CDR3 extends over 14 amino acids. Germline loops: CDR1 SGHTA, CDR2 FQGNSA. The sample was PBMCs. The chain links TRBV7-2 to TRBJ2-3; D might be TRBD2 (5 bases). This sequence originates from a human donor in good health (CMV status not recorded). Some clones in this sample may be carry-over from other donors' samples. The CDR3 is CASNHGLNTDTQYF. CDR3 bases: TGTGCCAGCAACCACGGACTGAACACAGATACGCAGTATTTT.